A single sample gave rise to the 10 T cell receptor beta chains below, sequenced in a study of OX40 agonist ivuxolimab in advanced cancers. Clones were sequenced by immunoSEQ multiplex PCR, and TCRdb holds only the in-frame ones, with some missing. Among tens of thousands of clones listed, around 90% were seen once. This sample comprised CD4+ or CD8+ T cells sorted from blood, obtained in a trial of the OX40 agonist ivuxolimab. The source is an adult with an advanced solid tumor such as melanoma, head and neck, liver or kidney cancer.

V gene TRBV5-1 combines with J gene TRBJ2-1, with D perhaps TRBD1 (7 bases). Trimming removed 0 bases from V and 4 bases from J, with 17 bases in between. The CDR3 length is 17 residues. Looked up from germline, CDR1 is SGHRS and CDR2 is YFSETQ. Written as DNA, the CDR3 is TGCGCCAGCAGCTTGGGACAGGGAGGTGGGTTTTACAATGAGCAGTTCTTC. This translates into CASSLGQGGGFYNEQFF.

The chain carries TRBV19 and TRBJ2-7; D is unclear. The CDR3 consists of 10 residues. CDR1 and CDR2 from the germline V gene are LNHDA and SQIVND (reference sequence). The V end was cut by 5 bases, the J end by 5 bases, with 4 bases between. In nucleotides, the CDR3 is TGTGCCAGTAGTTCCCACGAGCAGTACTTC. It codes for CASSSHEQYF. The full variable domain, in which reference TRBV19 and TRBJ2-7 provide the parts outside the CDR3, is DGGITQSPKYLFRKEGQNVTLSCEQNLNHDAMYWYRQDPGQGLRLIYYSQIVNDFQKGDIAEGYSVSREKKESFPLTVTSAQKNPTAFYLCASSSHEQYFGPGTRLTVT.

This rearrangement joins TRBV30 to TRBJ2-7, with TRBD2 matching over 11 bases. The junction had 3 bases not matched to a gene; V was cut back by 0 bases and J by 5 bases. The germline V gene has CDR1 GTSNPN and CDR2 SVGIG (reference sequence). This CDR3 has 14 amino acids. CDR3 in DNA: TGTGCCTGGAGTGTAGCTAGCGGGAGGAACGAGCAGTACTTC. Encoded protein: CAWSVASGRNEQYF.

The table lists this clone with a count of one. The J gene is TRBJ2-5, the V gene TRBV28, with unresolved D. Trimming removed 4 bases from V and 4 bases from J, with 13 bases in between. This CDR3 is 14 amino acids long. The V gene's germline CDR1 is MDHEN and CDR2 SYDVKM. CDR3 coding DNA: TGTGCCAGCAGTTCGGTCCGCGGAAGAGAGACCCAGTACTTC. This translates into CASSSVRGRETQYF.

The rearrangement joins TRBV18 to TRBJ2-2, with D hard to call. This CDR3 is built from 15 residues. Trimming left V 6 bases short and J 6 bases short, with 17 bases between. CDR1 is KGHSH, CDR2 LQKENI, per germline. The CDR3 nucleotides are TGTGCCAGCTCGGGCCCCGGATCCCAAGCCGGGGAGCTGTTTTTT. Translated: CASSGPGSQAGELFF.

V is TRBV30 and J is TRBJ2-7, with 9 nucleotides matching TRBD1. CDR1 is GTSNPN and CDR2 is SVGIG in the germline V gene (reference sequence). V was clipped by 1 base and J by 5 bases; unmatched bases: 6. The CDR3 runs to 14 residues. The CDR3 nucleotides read TGTGCCTGGAGTGCCGGGACAGGGAGCAACGAGCAGTACTTC. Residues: CAWSAGTGSNEQYF.

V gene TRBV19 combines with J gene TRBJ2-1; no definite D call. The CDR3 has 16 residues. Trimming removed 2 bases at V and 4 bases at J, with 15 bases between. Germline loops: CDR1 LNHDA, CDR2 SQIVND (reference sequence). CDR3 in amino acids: CASSIWARSDYNEQFF. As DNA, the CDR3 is TGTGCCAGTAGTATATGGGCGAGGTCCGATTACAATGAGCAGTTCTTC. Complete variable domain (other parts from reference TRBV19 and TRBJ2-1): DGGITQSPKYLFRKEGQNVTLSCEQNLNHDAMYWYRQDPGQGLRLIYYSQIVNDFQKGDIAEGYSVSREKKESFPLTVTSAQKNPTAFYLCASSIWARSDYNEQFFGPGTRLTVL.

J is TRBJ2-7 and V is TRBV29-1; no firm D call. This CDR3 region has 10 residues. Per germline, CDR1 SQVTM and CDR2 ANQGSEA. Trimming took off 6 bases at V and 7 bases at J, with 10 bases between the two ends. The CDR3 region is CSVTMREQYF. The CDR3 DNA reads TGCAGCGTCACCATGCGGGAGCAGTACTTC.

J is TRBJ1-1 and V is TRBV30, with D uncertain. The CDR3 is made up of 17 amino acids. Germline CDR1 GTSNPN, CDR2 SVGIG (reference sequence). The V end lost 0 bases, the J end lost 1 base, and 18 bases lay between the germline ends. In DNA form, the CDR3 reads TGTGCCTGGAGTGTACACGATATAGAGGCGGAGAACACTGAAGCTTTCTTT. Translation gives CAWSVHDIEAENTEAFF.

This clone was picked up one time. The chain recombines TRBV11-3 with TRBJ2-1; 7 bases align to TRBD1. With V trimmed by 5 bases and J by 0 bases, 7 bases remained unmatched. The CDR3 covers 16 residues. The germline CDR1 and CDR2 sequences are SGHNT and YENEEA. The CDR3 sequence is CASSPTGTDSYNEQFF. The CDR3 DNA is TGTGCCAGCAGCCCGACAGGGACGGACTCCTACAATGAGCAGTTCTTC.